This TCR beta chain was identified during a study of cytomegalovirus exposure and HLA in healthy donors. This clone was counted between two and nine times. A multiplex PCR was run with 60 Vbeta primers and 13 Jbeta primers. Some clones are missing from TCRdb's copy, which holds only in-frame ones; the method was immunoSEQ multiplex PCR. The sample yields 130,000 to 150,000 clones, approximately 80% seen once. The trim removed 4 bases at V and 4 bases at J, leaving 6 bases unmatched. The CDR3 runs to 14 residues. The germline gives CDR1 MNHNY, CDR2 SVGAGI (reference sequence). This receptor was taken from a woman between 45 and 65 years old in good health and CMV-seronegative. V and J are TRBV6-6 and TRBJ2-7; 8 positions match TRBD1. The source material was PBMCs. CDR3 residues: CASSSRQGMYEQYF. The DNA of the CDR3 is TGTGCCAGCAGTTCAAGACAGGGGATGTACGAGCAGTACTTC.